These T cell receptor beta chains were read from a single sample in a study of T cells after yellow fever vaccination. TCRdb ran MiXCR on the 5' RACE reads and lists one entry per CDR3 protein. The sample records approximately 550,000 distinct CDR3 sequences, roughly 21% being singletons. The specimen comprised PBMCs, sampled 15 days after the yellow fever booster vaccination. Receptor source: a man younger than 40 who received the YFV17D yellow fever vaccine. The CDR3 runs from the conserved cysteine through the conserved F or W. Each record gives: clone size, D gene, V gene, J gene, CDR3 DNA, CDR3 protein. The D gene is left open where the match is weak. Size tells how often a clone was seen (once, few, many) or the class of an expanded clone, and some rows leave it out.

abundance: few; d_gene: TRBD2; v_gene: TRBV4-3; j_gene: TRBJ2-1; CDR3nt: TGCGCCAGCAGCCAAGGTGGCGGGACTAGCCGTCGTGGATCCTACAATGAGCAGTTCTTC; CDR3aa: CASSQGGGTSRRGSYNEQFF
abundance: .; d_gene: TRBD2; v_gene: TRBV7-2; j_gene: TRBJ2-7; CDR3nt: TGTGCCAGCAGCTCCGCTAGCGGGAAATCCTACGAGCAGTACTTC; CDR3aa: CASSSASGKSYEQYF
abundance: .; d_gene: TRBD2; v_gene: TRBV12-3/TRBV12-4; j_gene: TRBJ2-5; CDR3nt: TGTGCCAGCAAGCGACTAGCGGGCCAAGAGACCCAGTACTTC; CDR3aa: CASKRLAGQETQYF
abundance: many; d_gene: .; v_gene: TRBV30; j_gene: TRBJ1-5; CDR3nt: TGTGCCTGGAGTGTAAAACACCTTAGCAATCAGCCCCAGCATTTT; CDR3aa: CAWSVKHLSNQPQHF
abundance: once; d_gene: .; v_gene: TRBV12-3/TRBV12-4; j_gene: TRBJ1-6; CDR3nt: TGTGCCAGCAGTCCCGGGACCGACCGTGAGGCCCTCCACTTT; CDR3aa: CASSPGTDREALHF
abundance: few; d_gene: TRBD2; v_gene: TRBV20-1; j_gene: TRBJ2-1; CDR3nt: TGCAGTGCTAGTCCTCTAGCGGGAGGGTACAATGAGCAGTTCTTC; CDR3aa: CSASPLAGGYNEQFF
abundance: few; d_gene: .; v_gene: TRBV6-5; j_gene: TRBJ2-2; CDR3nt: TGTGCCAGCAGTTACGGCGGTCTAGCGAGGGATGGCGGGGAGCTGTTTTTT; CDR3aa: CASSYGGLARDGGELFF
abundance: .; d_gene: .; v_gene: TRBV29-1; j_gene: TRBJ1-2; CDR3nt: TGCAGCGTTTCCTCGTTGACATCCGGAATGGGTGGCTACACCTTC; CDR3aa: CSVSSLTSGMGGYTF
abundance: .; d_gene: .; v_gene: TRBV20-1; j_gene: TRBJ2-5; CDR3nt: TGCAGTGCTAGAGATCCCCAGGGCACAAGGGAAGAGACCCAGTACTTC; CDR3aa: CSARDPQGTREETQYF
abundance: few; d_gene: .; v_gene: TRBV7-9; j_gene: TRBJ1-1; CDR3nt: TGTGCCAGCAGCTTAGACTTGGGAGGGACAGAAGCTTTCTTT; CDR3aa: CASSLDLGGTEAFF
abundance: .; d_gene: .; v_gene: TRBV21-1; j_gene: TRBJ1-3; CDR3nt: TGTGCCATACCCGGGGACAGGGGGCGATCCGGAAACACCATATATTTT; CDR3aa: CAIPGDRGRSGNTIYF
abundance: .; d_gene: TRBD2; v_gene: TRBV12-3/TRBV12-4; j_gene: TRBJ2-3; CDR3nt: TGTGCCAGCAGTTTTTGGCTAGCGGACACAGATACGCAGTATTTT; CDR3aa: CASSFWLADTDTQYF
abundance: .; d_gene: .; v_gene: TRBV6-2/TRBV6-3; j_gene: TRBJ2-1; CDR3nt: TGTGCCAGCCGCACGACAGGAGATGAGCAGTTCTTC; CDR3aa: CASRTTGDEQFF
abundance: .; d_gene: TRBD2; v_gene: TRBV20-1; j_gene: TRBJ2-3; CDR3nt: TGCAGTGCCCCCCTAGCGGCGGGAGATACGCAGTATTTT; CDR3aa: CSAPLAAGDTQYF
abundance: .; d_gene: .; v_gene: TRBV28; j_gene: TRBJ2-7; CDR3nt: TGTGCCAGCAGTTCCATGGACAGCTACGAGCAGTACTTC; CDR3aa: CASSSMDSYEQYF
abundance: .; d_gene: .; v_gene: TRBV6-1; j_gene: TRBJ2-7; CDR3nt: TGTGCCAGCAGCGTGGGGTTGGGGCGGGAAAACGAGCAGTACTTC; CDR3aa: CASSVGLGRENEQYF
abundance: .; d_gene: .; v_gene: TRBV18; j_gene: TRBJ2-3; CDR3nt: TGTGCCAGCTCCCCAGGGATGCGGGATACGCAGTATTTT; CDR3aa: CASSPGMRDTQYF
abundance: few; d_gene: TRBD2; v_gene: TRBV20-1; j_gene: TRBJ2-1; CDR3nt: TGCAGTGCTAAGAAAGCGGGAGTGAACTCCTACAATGAGCAGTTCTTC; CDR3aa: CSAKKAGVNSYNEQFF
abundance: few; d_gene: .; v_gene: TRBV7-8; j_gene: TRBJ2-1; CDR3nt: TGTGCCAGCAGCCGGGCATTGAGCTACAATGAGCAGTTCTTC; CDR3aa: CASSRALSYNEQFF
abundance: .; d_gene: TRBD2; v_gene: TRBV12-3/TRBV12-4; j_gene: TRBJ2-1; CDR3nt: TGTGCCAGCAGTTGGGGACTAGCGGCGGACAATGAGCAGTTCTTC; CDR3aa: CASSWGLAADNEQFF
abundance: .; d_gene: .; v_gene: TRBV20-1; j_gene: TRBJ1-1; CDR3nt: TGCAGTGCTAGTGGTTCCGTCTCTACAGCTTTCTTT; CDR3aa: CSASGSVSTAFF
abundance: .; d_gene: TRBD2; v_gene: TRBV7-8; j_gene: TRBJ2-5; CDR3nt: TGTGCCAGCAGCTTAGCAGCGGGAGTTGGTGAGACCCAGTACTTC; CDR3aa: CASSLAAGVGETQYF
abundance: few; d_gene: .; v_gene: TRBV10-3; j_gene: TRBJ1-1; CDR3nt: TGTGCCACGTACCGCGATGGGTTGAGCGCTTTCTTT; CDR3aa: CATYRDGLSAFF
abundance: few; d_gene: TRBD1; v_gene: TRBV9; j_gene: TRBJ1-1; CDR3nt: TGTGCCAGCAGCGCAGGGACAGGGGTCGCGGCTGAAGCTTTCTTT; CDR3aa: CASSAGTGVAAEAFF
abundance: few; d_gene: .; v_gene: TRBV9; j_gene: TRBJ2-3; CDR3nt: TGTGCCAGCAGCGTCTCCCGTGCGGATACGCAGTATTTT; CDR3aa: CASSVSRADTQYF
abundance: once; d_gene: .; v_gene: TRBV19; j_gene: TRBJ2-4; CDR3nt: TGTGCCAGTAGTATAGGACGGGAGTTGACCAAAAACGTTCAGTACTTC; CDR3aa: CASSIGRELTKNVQYF
abundance: .; d_gene: .; v_gene: TRBV6-2/TRBV6-3; j_gene: TRBJ2-7; CDR3nt: TGTGCCAGCCAACGCAGCACAGGCGACACCTACGAGCAGTACTTC; CDR3aa: CASQRSTGDTYEQYF
abundance: few; d_gene: TRBD2; v_gene: TRBV7-2; j_gene: TRBJ2-2; CDR3nt: TGTGCCAGCAGCTTAGCCCCCGGGACTAGTTCCGGGGAGCTGTTTTTT; CDR3aa: CASSLAPGTSSGELFF
abundance: once; d_gene: .; v_gene: TRBV9; j_gene: TRBJ2-3; CDR3nt: TGTGCCAGCAGCGGGTCCGGATGGAAGTACGCAGATACGCAGTATTTT; CDR3aa: CASSGSGWKYADTQYF
abundance: few; d_gene: TRBD2; v_gene: TRBV5-1; j_gene: TRBJ2-2; CDR3nt: TGCGCCAGCAGCCGACTAGCGGGAGAAACCGGGGAGCTGTTTTTT; CDR3aa: CASSRLAGETGELFF
abundance: .; d_gene: TRBD1; v_gene: TRBV11-2; j_gene: TRBJ2-1; CDR3nt: TGTGCCAGCAACAACGACAGGGGAAGGGAGCAGTTCTTC; CDR3aa: CASNNDRGREQFF
abundance: many; d_gene: .; v_gene: TRBV18; j_gene: TRBJ1-1; CDR3nt: TGTGCCAGCTCACCCCTAAATAAAATGAACACTGAAGCTTTCTTT; CDR3aa: CASSPLNKMNTEAFF
abundance: .; d_gene: .; v_gene: TRBV5-1; j_gene: TRBJ2-1; CDR3nt: TGCGCCAGCAGCTCCGGATCCAATGCCGGGAGTGGGGGTGAGCAGTTCTTC; CDR3aa: CASSSGSNAGSGGEQFF
abundance: few; d_gene: TRBD2; v_gene: TRBV5-1; j_gene: TRBJ2-7; CDR3nt: TGCGCCAGCAGCCAAAGCGGGAGAGTCTACGAGCAGTACTTC; CDR3aa: CASSQSGRVYEQYF
abundance: .; d_gene: .; v_gene: TRBV7-4; j_gene: TRBJ2-7; CDR3nt: TGTGCCAGCGGGCTCAAATACGAGCAGTACTTC; CDR3aa: CASGLKYEQYF
abundance: few; d_gene: .; v_gene: TRBV6-5; j_gene: TRBJ2-1; CDR3nt: TGTGCCAGCAGTTCATCGTTCTCCTACAATGAGCAGTTCTTC; CDR3aa: CASSSSFSYNEQFF
abundance: .; d_gene: TRBD2; v_gene: TRBV4-1; j_gene: TRBJ2-3; CDR3nt: TGCGCCAGCAGCCAAGACAGGGGACTAGCGGGAGTTGATACGCAGTATTTT; CDR3aa: CASSQDRGLAGVDTQYF
abundance: many; d_gene: .; v_gene: TRBV5-1; j_gene: TRBJ2-5; CDR3nt: TGCGCCAGCCCGAGCGGAGAGACCCAGTACTTC; CDR3aa: CASPSGETQYF
abundance: .; d_gene: TRBD1; v_gene: TRBV5-1; j_gene: TRBJ1-4; CDR3nt: TGCGCCAGCAGCGGCGGGACAGGGGAAAATGAAAAACTGTTTTTT; CDR3aa: CASSGGTGENEKLFF
abundance: .; d_gene: .; v_gene: TRBV5-1; j_gene: TRBJ1-3; CDR3nt: TGCGCCAGCAGCACGGGCTCCGTTTCTGGAAACACCATATATTTT; CDR3aa: CASSTGSVSGNTIYF
abundance: .; d_gene: TRBD1; v_gene: TRBV19; j_gene: TRBJ2-3; CDR3nt: TGTGCCAGTACCCTCCGACAGGGGGCCACAGATACGCAGTATTTT; CDR3aa: CASTLRQGATDTQYF
abundance: .; d_gene: .; v_gene: TRBV5-1; j_gene: TRBJ1-3; CDR3nt: TGCGCCAGCAGCCTGACAGACTCCGGAATATCTGGAAACACCATATATTTT; CDR3aa: CASSLTDSGISGNTIYF
abundance: few; d_gene: .; v_gene: TRBV25-1; j_gene: TRBJ1-2; CDR3nt: TGTGCCAGCACTCAAGATTTCTATGGCTACACCTTC; CDR3aa: CASTQDFYGYTF
abundance: .; d_gene: TRBD1; v_gene: TRBV20-1; j_gene: TRBJ2-1; CDR3nt: TGCAGTGCCCCTCTAGGACAGGGGACTCGCGGAGGAACCTACAATGAGCAGTTCTTC; CDR3aa: CSAPLGQGTRGGTYNEQFF
abundance: .; d_gene: .; v_gene: TRBV20-1; j_gene: TRBJ1-1; CDR3nt: TGCAGTGCTGCCAAGGGCGTGAACACTGAAGCTTTCTTT; CDR3aa: CSAAKGVNTEAFF
abundance: .; d_gene: TRBD1; v_gene: TRBV12-3/TRBV12-4; j_gene: TRBJ2-7; CDR3nt: TGTGCCAGCAGACCCGGGACAGGGTGGCAGTACTTC; CDR3aa: CASRPGTGWQYF
abundance: .; d_gene: .; v_gene: TRBV12-3/TRBV12-4; j_gene: TRBJ2-3; CDR3nt: TGTGCCAGCAGTCCCCCCGGGGGAAGCACAGATACGCAGTATTTT; CDR3aa: CASSPPGGSTDTQYF
abundance: few; d_gene: .; v_gene: TRBV4-3; j_gene: TRBJ2-3; CDR3nt: TGCGCCAGCAGCCAAGATACAGTCACAGATACGCAGTATTTT; CDR3aa: CASSQDTVTDTQYF